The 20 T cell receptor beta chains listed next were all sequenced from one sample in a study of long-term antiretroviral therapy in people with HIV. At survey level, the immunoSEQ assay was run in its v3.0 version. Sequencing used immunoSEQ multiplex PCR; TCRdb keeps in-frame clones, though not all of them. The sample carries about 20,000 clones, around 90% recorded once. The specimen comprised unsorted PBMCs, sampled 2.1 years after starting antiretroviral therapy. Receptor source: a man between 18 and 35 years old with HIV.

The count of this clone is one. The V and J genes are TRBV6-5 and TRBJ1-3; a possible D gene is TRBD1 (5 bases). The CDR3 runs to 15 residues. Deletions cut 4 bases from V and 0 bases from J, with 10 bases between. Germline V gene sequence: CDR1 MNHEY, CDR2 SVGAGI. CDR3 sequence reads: CASSSQGYSGNTIYF. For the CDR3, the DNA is TGTGCCAGCAGTTCCCAGGGCTACTCTGGAAACACCATATATTTT.

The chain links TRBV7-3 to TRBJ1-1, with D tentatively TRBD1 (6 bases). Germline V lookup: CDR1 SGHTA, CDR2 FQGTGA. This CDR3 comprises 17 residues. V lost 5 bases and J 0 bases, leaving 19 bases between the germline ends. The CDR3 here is CASSPNGQTPMNTEAFF. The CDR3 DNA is TGTGCCAGCAGCCCGAATGGACAGACTCCAATGAACACTGAAGCTTTCTTT.

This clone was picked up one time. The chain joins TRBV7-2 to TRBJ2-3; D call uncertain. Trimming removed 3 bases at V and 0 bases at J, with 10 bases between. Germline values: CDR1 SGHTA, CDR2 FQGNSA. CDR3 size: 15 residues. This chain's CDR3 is CASSFGVASTDTQYF. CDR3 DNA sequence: TGTGCCAGCAGCTTTGGCGTAGCTAGCACAGATACGCAGTATTTT.

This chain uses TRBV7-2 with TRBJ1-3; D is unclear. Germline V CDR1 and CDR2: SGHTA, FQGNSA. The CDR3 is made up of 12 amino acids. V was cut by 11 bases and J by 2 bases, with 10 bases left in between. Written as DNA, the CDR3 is TGTGCCTCGGCGGAACCTGGAAACACCATATATTTT. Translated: CASAEPGNTIYF.

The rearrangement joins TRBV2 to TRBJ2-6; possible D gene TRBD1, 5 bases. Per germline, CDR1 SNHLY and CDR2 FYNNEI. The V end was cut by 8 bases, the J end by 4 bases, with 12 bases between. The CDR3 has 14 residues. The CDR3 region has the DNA TGTGCCAGCCTCCTCAGGGAAGGGGCCAACGTCCTGACTTTC. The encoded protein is CASLLREGANVLTF.

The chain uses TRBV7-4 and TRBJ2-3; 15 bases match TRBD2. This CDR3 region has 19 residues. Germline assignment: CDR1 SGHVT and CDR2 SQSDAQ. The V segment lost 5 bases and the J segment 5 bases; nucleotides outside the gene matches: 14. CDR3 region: CASSDSGLAGGGGIDTQYF. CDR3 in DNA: TGTGCCAGCAGCGACTCGGGACTAGCGGGGGGCGGCGGGATAGATACGCAGTATTTT.

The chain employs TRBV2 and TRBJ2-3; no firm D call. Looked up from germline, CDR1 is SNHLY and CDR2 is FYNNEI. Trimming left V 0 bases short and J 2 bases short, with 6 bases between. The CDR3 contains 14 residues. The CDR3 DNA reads TGTGCCAGCAGTGAAGCGTCCGACACAGATACGCAGTATTTT. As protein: CASSEASDTDTQYF.

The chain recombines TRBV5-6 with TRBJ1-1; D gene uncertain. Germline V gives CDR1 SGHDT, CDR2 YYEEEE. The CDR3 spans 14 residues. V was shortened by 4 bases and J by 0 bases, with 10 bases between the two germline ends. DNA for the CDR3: TGTGCCAGCAGCCGGGCAGGACTGAACACTGAAGCTTTCTTT. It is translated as CASSRAGLNTEAFF. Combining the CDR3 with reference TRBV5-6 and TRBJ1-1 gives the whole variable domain DAGVTQSPTHLIKTRGQQVTLRCSPKSGHDTVSWYQQALGQGPQFIFQYYEEEERQRGNFPDRFSGHQFPNYSSELNVNALLLGDSALYLCASSRAGLNTEAFFGQGTRLTVV.

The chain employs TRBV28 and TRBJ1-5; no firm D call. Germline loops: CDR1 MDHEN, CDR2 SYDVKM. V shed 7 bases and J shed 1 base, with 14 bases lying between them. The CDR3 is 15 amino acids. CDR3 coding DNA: TGTGCCAGCACCCGGTGGGAAGCGAGCAATCAGCCCCAGCATTTT. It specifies CASTRWEASNQPQHF.

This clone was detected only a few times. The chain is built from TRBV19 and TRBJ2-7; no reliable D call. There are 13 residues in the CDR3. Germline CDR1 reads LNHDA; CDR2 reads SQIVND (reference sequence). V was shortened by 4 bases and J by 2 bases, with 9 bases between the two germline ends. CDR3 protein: CASSNLGTYEQYF. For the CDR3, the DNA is TGTGCCAGTAGTAACCTGGGGACCTACGAGCAGTACTTC. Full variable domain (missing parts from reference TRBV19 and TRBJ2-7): DGGITQSPKYLFRKEGQNVTLSCEQNLNHDAMYWYRQDPGQGLRLIYYSQIVNDFQKGDIAEGYSVSREKKESFPLTVTSAQKNPTAFYLCASSNLGTYEQYFGPGTRLTVT.

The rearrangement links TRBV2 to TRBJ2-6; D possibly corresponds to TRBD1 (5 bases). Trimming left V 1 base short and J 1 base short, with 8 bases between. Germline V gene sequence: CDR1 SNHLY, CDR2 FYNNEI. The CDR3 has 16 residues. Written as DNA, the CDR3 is TGTGCCAGCAGTGAAGGTGACAGATCTGGGGCCAACGTCCTGACTTTC. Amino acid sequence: CASSEGDRSGANVLTF.

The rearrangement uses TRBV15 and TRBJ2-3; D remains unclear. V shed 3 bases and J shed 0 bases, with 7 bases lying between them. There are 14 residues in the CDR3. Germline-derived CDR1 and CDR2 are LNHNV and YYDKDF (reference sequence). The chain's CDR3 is CATSSPSSTDTQYF. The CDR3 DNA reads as TGTGCCACCAGCAGTCCATCGAGCACAGATACGCAGTATTTT.

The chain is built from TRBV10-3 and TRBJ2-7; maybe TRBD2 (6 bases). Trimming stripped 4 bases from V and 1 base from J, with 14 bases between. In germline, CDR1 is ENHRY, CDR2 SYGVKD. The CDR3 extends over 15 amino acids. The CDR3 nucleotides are TGTGCCATCAGTGCTGACGGGGGACCATCCTACGAGCAGTACTTC. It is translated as CAISADGGPSYEQYF.

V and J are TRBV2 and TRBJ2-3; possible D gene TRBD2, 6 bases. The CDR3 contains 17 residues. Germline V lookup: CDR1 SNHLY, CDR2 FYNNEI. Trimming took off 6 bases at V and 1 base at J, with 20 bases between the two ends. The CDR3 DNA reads TGTGCCAGCAGGACATACGCAGGGCGGGACGGCACAGATACGCAGTATTTT. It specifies CASRTYAGRDGTDTQYF.

The CDR3 sequence is CASSPGFQETQYF. CDR3 DNA sequence: TGTGCCAGCTCACCAGGGTTCCAAGAGACCCAGTACTTC. The V gene is TRBV18, the J gene TRBJ2-5; D gene unclear. The length of the CDR3 is 13 residues. V was trimmed by 2 bases and J by 1 base, leaving 5 bases between them. Per germline, CDR1 KGHSH and CDR2 LQKENI. The full variable domain, in which reference TRBV18 and TRBJ2-5 provide the parts outside the CDR3, is NAGVMQNPRHLVRRRGQEARLRCSPMKGHSHVYWYRQLPEEGLKFMVYLQKENIIDESGMPKERFSAEFPKEGPSILRIQQVVRGDSAAYFCASSPGFQETQYFGPGTRLLVL.

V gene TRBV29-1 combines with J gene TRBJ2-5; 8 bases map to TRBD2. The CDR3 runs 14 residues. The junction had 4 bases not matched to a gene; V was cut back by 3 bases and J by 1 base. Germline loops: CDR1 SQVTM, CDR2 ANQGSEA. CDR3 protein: CSVDPSGLQETQYF. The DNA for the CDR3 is TGCAGCGTTGACCCTAGCGGGCTCCAAGAGACCCAGTACTTC.

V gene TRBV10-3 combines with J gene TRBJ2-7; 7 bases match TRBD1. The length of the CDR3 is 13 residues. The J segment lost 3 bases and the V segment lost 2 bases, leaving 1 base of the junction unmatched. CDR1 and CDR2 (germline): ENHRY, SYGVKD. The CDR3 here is CAISERDSYEQYF. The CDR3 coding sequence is TGTGCCATCAGTGAGCGGGACAGCTACGAGCAGTACTTC.

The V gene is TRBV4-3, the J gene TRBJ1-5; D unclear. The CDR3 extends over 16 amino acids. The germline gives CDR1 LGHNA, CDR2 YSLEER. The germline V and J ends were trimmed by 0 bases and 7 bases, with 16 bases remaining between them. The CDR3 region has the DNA TGCGCCAGCAGCCAAGATACAGACTCGCAAAAACAGCCCCAGCATTTT. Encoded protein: CASSQDTDSQKQPQHF.

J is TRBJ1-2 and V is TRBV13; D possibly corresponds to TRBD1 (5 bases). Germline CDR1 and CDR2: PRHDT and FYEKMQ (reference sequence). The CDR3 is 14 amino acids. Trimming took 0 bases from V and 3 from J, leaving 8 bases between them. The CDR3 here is CASSLGRGDYGYTF. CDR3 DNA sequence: TGTGCCAGCAGCTTAGGACGGGGCGACTATGGCTACACCTTC.

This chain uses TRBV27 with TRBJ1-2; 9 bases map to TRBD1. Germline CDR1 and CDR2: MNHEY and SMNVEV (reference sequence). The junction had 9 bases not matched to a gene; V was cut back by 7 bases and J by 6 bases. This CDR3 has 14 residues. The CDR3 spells CASTDRGGIDGYTF. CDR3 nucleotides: TGTGCCAGCACCGACAGGGGGGGAATAGATGGCTACACCTTC.